This record covers a single TCR beta chain. What this receptor recognizes is not known. No base quality values were provided; no much bigger clone lies one nucleotide off. The entry originates in a study of blood T cell repertoires in COVID-19 (dated by TCRdb to the early 2020s). Context from the whole study: The collaborator samples originated in the United States, Italy and Spain and spanned the acute and convalescent phases of COVID-19. The material from the prospective study consisted of cDNA or gDNA derived from T cells, B-cell-depleted T cells, or PBMCs. Deeply sampled blood TCRbeta repertoires from subjects exposed to, actively infected with, or recovered from COVID-19 were included in the dataset. The repertoires were released in a freely available public database meant as a resource for research on the immune response to SARS-CoV-2. Samples came from the ongoing ImmuneRACE study (first 160 participants) plus 1,254 subjects from 6 global collaborators. Sample metadata almost always included a de-identified subject ID, COVID-19 status, age in years and sex. Where available, HLA class I and class II types were taken from metadata supplied by the sample provider and were not determined by assay-based typing.

A second Seattle source provided samples from volunteer blood donors who had recovered from COVID-19. The collaborating institutions used their own protocols to collect whole blood in K2EDTA tubes. For TCRbeta analysis, collaborators shipped samples in one of three forms: frozen whole blood, isolated PBMCs, or DNA extracted from either of those sample types. General conclusions and limits of the study: How much clinical and demographic metadata was included differed by source and by participant, and the metadata was provided uncurated.

Looking up the germline V gene yields CDR1 MNHEY and CDR2 SVGAGI. Relative to germline, V is missing 6 bases and J is missing 7 bases, with 10 bases of the junction outside any gene match. The CDR3 sequence holds 14 residues, the cysteine and phenylalanine included. The CDR3 DNA has 42 bases and is translated from base 1. The immunoSEQ Assay, a bias-controlled multiplex PCR, was used to amplify TCRbeta CDR3 regions from genomic DNA. Per the source publication's procedure: Nucleated cell counts per sample were estimated from amplification of reference gene primers within the assay. Sequence reads were collapsed and filtered to measure the absolute abundance of every unique TCRbeta CDR3 rearrangement. For each sample, productive Simpson clonality was calculated by taking the square root of Simpson's diversity index across productive rearrangements. TCRdb provides this immuneACCESS table in a form limited to in-frame rearrangements. Some clones are lacking; in checked studies, under half of them reflect an unresolved V gene, and why the rest are absent is not known. The DNA gave D and trimming, while V, J and clone size come from that table. This sample lists about 230,000 clones; more than 65% were detected once. The ten biggest clones cover 2% to 2.5% of the sample.

The receptor was isolated from a man in his forties who had recovered from COVID-19. Sequenced input: peripheral blood. The sequence joins TRBV6-5 to TRBJ1-2; TRBD1 aligns with 8 central bases. The CDR3 loop reads CASSYSGGLAGYTF. The nucleotides are TGTGCCAGCAGCTATTCAGGGGGCCTGGCTGGCTACACCTTC.